These 18 T cell receptor beta chains came from one sample sequenced in a study of regulatory T cells in long-lasting Graves disease. To make TCR beta libraries, researchers used iRepertoire HTBI primers and Arm-PCR of CDR3 regions. TCRdb passed the multiplex PCR reads through MiXCR, listing each CDR3 protein once. In the table there are about 470,000 distinct CDR3 sequences, just under 15% of which are singletons. Time point defined: newly diagnosed GD, antithyroid drugs for less than 3 months. Researchers made the TCR library from RNA that was extracted from PBMCs. These records were also assigned to another study, of T cells in Graves' hyperthyroidism and ophthalmopathy.

This sample comprised peripheral blood mononuclear cells (PBMCs), obtained at new diagnosis, from a patient treated with antithyroid drugs. The receptor source for this set is a woman aged 25-40 years with Graves disease.

This clonotype was counted ten times or more. V and J are TRBV12-3 or TRBV12-4 and TRBJ1-2; D is perhaps TRBD1 (5 bases). Trimming removed 2 bases from V and 0 bases from J, with 13 bases in between. CDR3 length equals 16 residues. This CDR3 is CASSLSGTAANYGYTF. The CDR3 region has the DNA TGTGCCAGCAGTTTATCCGGGACCGCTGCTAACTATGGCTACACCTTC.

The genes are TRBV6-2 or TRBV6-3 and TRBJ2-2; D is unresolved. Germline lookup yields CDR1 MNHEY and CDR2 SVGEGT. This CDR3 has 16 amino acids. Trimming removed 0 bases at V and 0 bases at J, with 8 bases between. The CDR3 nucleotides are TGTGCCAGCAGTTACTCGAGTACGGCGAACACCGGGGAGCTGTTTTTT. Its translation is CASSYSSTANTGELFF.

This clonotype was picked up a small number of times. V gene TRBV10-3 combines with J gene TRBJ1-5; 7 bases are shared with TRBD1. This CDR3 comprises 14 residues. Germline CDR1 is ENHRY and CDR2 is SYGVKD. The junction had 9 bases not matched to a gene; V was cut back by 9 bases and J by 4 bases. The CDR3 region is CAISTGVRNQPQHF. CDR3 sequence (DNA): TGTGCCATTAGCACAGGGGTGCGGAATCAGCCCCAGCATTTT.

In this sample, this clonotype turned up many times. The rearrangement links TRBV28 to TRBJ2-1; perhaps TRBD2 as D (5 bases). Trimming cost V 6 bases and J 0 bases, with 15 bases left between them. The CDR3 has 16 residues. The germline V gene has CDR1 MDHEN and CDR2 SYDVKM. The CDR3 sequence: CASRPSKRGSYNEQFF. CDR3 nucleotide sequence: TGTGCCAGCAGACCCAGTAAACGGGGCTCCTACAATGAGCAGTTCTTC.

The V and J genes are TRBV11-2 and TRBJ1-2; no reliable D call. V lost 4 bases and J 6 bases, leaving 12 bases between the germline ends. CDR1 and CDR2 from the germline V gene are SGHAT and FQNNGV. The CDR3 is made up of 13 amino acids. The CDR3 sequence: CASSSRQADGYTF. The CDR3 coding sequence is TGTGCCAGCAGCTCTCGACAAGCCGATGGCTACACCTTC. The full variable domain, with the rest looked up from reference TRBV11-2 and TRBJ1-2, is EAGVAQSPRYKIIEKRQSVAFWCNPISGHATLYWYQQILGQGPKLLIQFQNNGVVDDSQLPKDRFSAERLKGVDSTLKIQPAKLEDSAVYLCASSSRQADGYTFGSGTRLTVV.

The DNA for the CDR3 is TGCGCCAGCAGTCCGTCTAGCGGGAGGTTCTACGAGCAGTACTTC. Its protein product is CASSPSSGRFYEQYF. The chain recombines TRBV10-1 with TRBJ2-7, with TRBD2 identical over 11 bases. This CDR3 region has 15 residues. The ends lost 5 bases at V and 3 bases at J; junction bases unmatched: 6. CDR1 and CDR2 from the germline V gene are WNHNN and SYGVQD (reference sequence).

V is TRBV9 and J is TRBJ2-6; D is uncertain. Germline assignment: CDR1 SGDLS and CDR2 YYNGEE. The CDR3 is 15 residues long. Trimming took off 4 bases at V and 0 bases at J, with 8 bases between the two ends. CDR3 sequence: CASSLGNSGANVLTF. The CDR3 DNA sequence: TGTGCCAGCAGCCTCGGCAACTCTGGGGCCAACGTCCTGACTTTC.

The chain couples TRBV12-3 or TRBV12-4 to TRBJ2-1; D not resolved. The J call is uncertain, as TRBJ2-5 better fits the DNA end. This CDR3 contains 16 residues. The CDR3: CASSLTGGVAQETQYF. CDR3 coding DNA: TGTGCCAGCAGTTTAACTGGCGGAGTAGCACAAGAGACCCAGTACTTC.

The J gene is TRBJ2-7, the V gene TRBV6-1; TRBD2 matches 10 bases. CDR1 and CDR2 (germline): MNHNS, SASEGT. There are 12 residues in the CDR3. DNA for the CDR3: TGTGGTACAGCGGGAGGGGATTATGAGCAGTACTTC. This sequence encodes CGTAGGDYEQYF.

This clonotype has ten or more counts. This chain connects TRBV5-1 to TRBJ2-7; D is uncertain. The germline CDR1 and CDR2 sequences are SGHRS and YFSETQ. Trimming cost V 4 bases and J 7 bases, with 9 bases left between them. The CDR3 is 11 residues long. In DNA form, the CDR3 reads TGCGCCAGCAGCGGGGTCGGGGAGCAGTACTTC. Protein: CASSGVGEQYF.

This clonotype was recorded at least ten times. The J gene is TRBJ2-7, the V gene TRBV12-3 or TRBV12-4; tentatively, D is TRBD1 or TRBD2 (5 bases each). This CDR3 has 12 residues. The V end lost 8 bases, the J end lost 4 bases, and 12 bases lay between the germline ends. The CDR3 region has the DNA TGTGCCAGCGCCTCTGGGGGATACGAGCAGTACTTC. Translation gives CASASGGYEQYF.

The J gene is TRBJ1-6, the V gene TRBV20-1; a weak D match, TRBD1 (6 bases). Per germline, CDR1 DFQATT and CDR2 SNEGSKA (reference sequence). There are 13 residues in the CDR3. In DNA, the CDR3 is TGCAGCCCCAGGGGCGGAGGTACTTCACCCCTCCACTTT. Encoded protein: CSPRGGGTSPLHF.

This clonotype appeared many times. This chain connects TRBV30 to TRBJ1-1, with D maybe TRBD1 (6 bases). The CDR3 runs to 12 residues. The V end lost 6 bases, the J end lost 10 bases, and 18 bases lay between the germline ends. Germline CDR1 is GTSNPN and CDR2 is SVGIG (reference sequence). CDR3 nucleotides: TGTGCCTGCTCCGGTGGGGGGCGAGGAGCTTTCTTT. Residues: CACSGGGRGAFF.

CDR3 sequence reads: CASSFGGNYQPQHF. The CDR3 coding sequence is TGTGCCAGCAGTTTTGGGGGGAATTATCAGCCCCAGCATTTT. This chain links TRBV12-3 or TRBV12-4 with TRBJ1-5, with D possibly TRBD1 on 5 matching bases. V lost 3 bases to trimming and J lost 5 bases, with 11 bases between them. CDR3 size: 14 residues.

This clonotype came up many times. This chain uses TRBV5-5 with TRBJ2-3; D gene uncertain. TRBJ2-5 matches the DNA end more closely, so the J call is doubtful. This CDR3 spans 12 amino acids. Germline V CDR1 and CDR2: SGHKS, YYEKEE (reference sequence). The DNA of the CDR3 is TGTGCCAGCAGCTCGGCGCATTCCTCCCAGTACTTC. It yields the protein CASSSAHSSQYF.

This clonotype was detected many times. This sequence joins TRBV3-1 and TRBJ1-1; D perhaps matches TRBD1 (6 bases). Germline values: CDR1 LGHDT, CDR2 YNNKEL (reference sequence). Trimming left V 1 base short and J 5 bases short, with 11 bases between. The CDR3 length is 14 residues. CDR3 nucleotide sequence: TGTGCCAGCAGCCAAGGAGGAGGGGGGACTGAAGCTTTCTTT. This codes for CASSQGGGGTEAFF.

V is TRBV2 and J is TRBJ2-7; 9 bases fit TRBD2. The CDR3 runs to 13 residues. Germline CDR1 is SNHLY and CDR2 is FYNNEI. The ends lost 8 bases at V and 3 bases at J; junction bases unmatched: 5. The CDR3 spells CASWSGRHYEQYF. As DNA, the CDR3 is TGTGCCAGCTGGAGCGGGAGGCACTACGAGCAGTACTTC.

This clonotype has a count of ten or more. The V call is TRBV24-1, the J call TRBJ2-1; 11 nucleotides agree with TRBD2. Germline V gene data show CDR1 as KGHDR and CDR2 as SFDVKD. This CDR3 has 20 residues. After removal of 5 bases from V and 2 bases from J, the junction contained 16 bases not matched to a gene. The CDR3 nucleotides are TGTGCCACCAGTGGTCCAGGGTCCCTCGGGACTAGCGGAGCCTACAATGAGCAGTTCTTC. Its protein product is CATSGPGSLGTSGAYNEQFF.